The text below deals with one TCR beta chain. The antigen is unknown. A universal primer site was incorporated via template switching, and the cDNA contained unique molecular identifiers. TCRdb processed the 5' RACE reads anew with MiXCR; each CDR3 protein has one entry. This table holds 1.5 million to 2 million distinct CDR3 sequences, around 33% found once. The data were obtained in a study of identical twins. Study-level results: Twins shared out-of-frame alpha sequences with excess low generation probability.

This TCR was recovered from a newborn girl in good health. Sample: cord blood.

This CDR3 is CASSPPTGAASTNEKLFF. The CDR3 DNA sequence: TGTGCCAGCAGCCCCCCAACGGGGGCGGCCTCAACTAATGAAAAACTGTTTTTT. The genes are TRBV16 and TRBJ1-4; D is perhaps TRBD1 (6 bases). V lost 4 bases, J lost 0 bases, and 18 bases lay in between. The CDR3 totals 18 residues. Per germline, CDR1 KGHSY and CDR2 FQNENV.